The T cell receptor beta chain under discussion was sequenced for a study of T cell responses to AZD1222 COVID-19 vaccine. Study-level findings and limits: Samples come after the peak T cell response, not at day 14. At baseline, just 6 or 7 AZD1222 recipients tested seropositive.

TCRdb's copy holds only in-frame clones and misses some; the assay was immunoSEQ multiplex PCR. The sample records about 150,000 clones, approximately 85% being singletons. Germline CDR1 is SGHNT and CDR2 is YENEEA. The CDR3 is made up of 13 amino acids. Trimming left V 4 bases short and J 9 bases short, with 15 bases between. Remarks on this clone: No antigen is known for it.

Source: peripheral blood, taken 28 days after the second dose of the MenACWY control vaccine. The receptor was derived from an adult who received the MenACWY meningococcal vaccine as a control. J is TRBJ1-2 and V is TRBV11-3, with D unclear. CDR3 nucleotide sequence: TGTGCCAGCAGCTCCCCTGAGACTAGAAGCTACACCTTC. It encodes CASSSPETRSYTF.